The clone carrying this T cell receptor beta chain appeared a single time. As handled by the study authors: Estimates of nucleated cell counts were drawn from the amplification of reference gene primers. This table comes from immunoSEQ multiplex PCR, and its TCRdb copy is limited to in-frame clones, with some not included. V and J calls and clone size come straight from that table; D and trimming were deduced from the DNA. Among tens of thousands of clones listed, roughly 80% were seen once. The source of the sample is a study of blood T cell repertoires in COVID-19. Study details: The samples span acute and convalescent COVID-19 from the United States, Italy and Spain. The cDNA or gDNA used as material had been derived from T cells, B-cell-depleted T cells, or PBMCs.

The CDR3 is 13 amino acids. Trimming shortened V by 6 bases and J by 7 bases, and 12 bases separated the two germline ends. The germline V gene encodes CDR1 KGHSH and CDR2 LQKENI. The rearrangement links TRBV18 to TRBJ1-4; D gene unclear. The sequencing input was peripheral blood. This receptor was taken from a man aged 45-60 years with acute or convalescent COVID-19. The CDR3 spells CASSLQDGEKLFF. As DNA, the CDR3 is TGTGCCAGCTCTCTTCAGGATGGTGAAAAACTGTTTTTT.